Below are 11 T cell receptor beta chains sequenced from a single sample in a study of immune cell composition in non-small cell lung cancer. The normal lung sample lay at least 3 cm, and maximally far, from the tumour. Libraries were prepared by immunoSEQ multiplex PCR; TCRdb keeps only in-frame clonotypes and omits some of them. The table shows roughly 16,000 clones, with 77% occurring only once. The sample also formed part of further work on CD4 T cells in lung cancer.

Sequenced input: non-adjacent lung tissue. These receptors were obtained from a human donor with non-small cell lung cancer.

The chain uses TRBV4-3 and TRBJ2-1; the D is unclear. The CDR3 covers 15 residues. Trimming took off 0 bases at V and 7 bases at J, with 13 bases between the two ends. Germline CDR1 reads LGHNA; CDR2 reads YSLEER. CDR3 DNA: TGCGCCAGCAGCCAAGATCTGTCCCTTAGGAATGAGCAGTTCTTC. Amino acids: CASSQDLSLRNEQFF.

V gene TRBV7-3 combines with J gene TRBJ2-3, with 9 bases lining up with TRBD2. V gave up 1 base and J gave up 0 bases; unmatched junction bases: 2. The CDR3 contains 16 residues. From germline, CDR1 is SGHTA and CDR2 FQGTGA. The CDR3 nucleotides are TGTGCCAGCAGCTTAATGGCGGGGGGGAGCACAGATACGCAGTATTTT. This encodes CASSLMAGGSTDTQYF. Supplemented by reference TRBV7-3 and TRBJ2-3, the full variable domain reads GAGVSQTPSNKVTEKGKYVELRCDPISGHTALYWYRQSLGQGPEFLIYFQGTGAADDSGLPNDRFFAVRPEGSVSTLKIQRTERGDSAVYLCASSLMAGGSTDTQYFGPGTRLTVL.

This clone was picked up a small number of times. The V gene is TRBV6-1, the J gene TRBJ1-5; D is undetermined. CDR3 size: 12 residues. Looked up from germline, CDR1 is MNHNS and CDR2 is SASEGT. V shed 9 bases and J shed 5 bases, with 11 bases lying between them. The CDR3: CASEGMDQPQHF. Here the CDR3 DNA reads TGTGCCAGTGAGGGTATGGATCAGCCCCAGCATTTT.

The rearrangement joins TRBV18 to TRBJ2-4, with 12 positions matching TRBD2. Germline V gene sequence: CDR1 KGHSH, CDR2 LQKENI. This CDR3 has 19 amino acids. V shed 3 bases and J 0 bases; nucleotides not matched to a gene: 9. Here the CDR3 DNA reads TGTGCCAGCTCACCCAGACTAGCGGGGGTTGACCTAGCCAAAAACATTCAGTACTTC. It translates to CASSPRLAGVDLAKNIQYF.

In its sample, this clone was seen a few times. The chain employs TRBV11-3 and TRBJ1-1; D is unclear. V gave up 6 bases and J gave up 4 bases, with 12 bases separating them. CDR3 length: 13 amino acids. Germline V lookup: CDR1 SGHNT, CDR2 YENEEA. The CDR3 DNA reads TGTGCCAGCAGATTTCCCATTGGCACTGAAGCTTTCTTT. It specifies CASRFPIGTEAFF. The full variable domain, rest sourced from reference TRBV11-3 and TRBJ1-1, is EAGVVQSPRYKIIEKKQPVAFWCNPISGHNTLYWYLQNLGQGPELLIRYENEEAVDDSQLPKDRFSAERLKGVDSTLKIQPAELGDSAVYLCASRFPIGTEAFFGQGTRLTVV.

The V gene is TRBV29-1, the J gene TRBJ2-3; D could derive from TRBD1 or TRBD2 (6 bases each). Germline V lookup: CDR1 SQVTM, CDR2 ANQGSEA. V was clipped by 4 bases and J by 4 bases, with 15 bases between them. This CDR3 contains 14 residues. CDR3 region: CSVGRGLPADTQYF. The CDR3 region has the DNA TGCAGCGTTGGCCGGGGGCTCCCCGCAGATACGCAGTATTTT.

The J gene is TRBJ2-7, the V gene TRBV11-1, with D perhaps TRBD1 (6 bases). The CDR3 contains 15 residues. The germline gives CDR1 SGHAT, CDR2 FQDESV (reference sequence). The V gene lost 5 bases and the J gene lost 1 base, with 15 bases spanning the gap. CDR3 residues: CASSAPGQTSYEQYF. DNA of the CDR3: TGTGCCAGCAGCGCACCAGGACAGACTTCCTACGAGCAGTACTTC.

The chain is built from TRBV11-3 and TRBJ2-2; D may be TRBD1 or TRBD2 (5 bases each). CDR1 is SGHNT and CDR2 is YENEEA in the germline V gene. V was trimmed by 1 base and J by 0 bases, leaving 6 bases between them. The CDR3 runs to 15 residues. The DNA of the CDR3 is TGTGCCAGCAGCTTAGGGGGGTCGAACACCGGGGAGCTGTTTTTT. It specifies CASSLGGSNTGELFF.

V gene TRBV27 combines with J gene TRBJ1-2, with a tentative D call TRBD1 (6 bases). The CDR3 extends over 15 amino acids. The germline gives CDR1 MNHEY, CDR2 SMNVEV (reference sequence). Trimming cost V 5 bases and J 5 bases, with 18 bases left between them. The CDR3 nucleotides read TGTGCCAGCAGTAGGGGGACGGCGCTGGGGTATGGCTACACCTTC. The encoded protein is CASSRGTALGYGYTF.

The gene calls are TRBV5-1 and TRBJ2-7; 9 bases align to TRBD1. The CDR3 extends over 15 amino acids. The trim removed 4 bases at V and 2 bases at J, leaving 7 bases unmatched. The germline V gene has CDR1 SGHRS and CDR2 YFSETQ. DNA for the CDR3: TGCGCCAGCAGCCCCCGACAGGGGGTTGCCTACGAGCAGTACTTC. This encodes CASSPRQGVAYEQYF.

This clone was observed a single time. CDR3 amino acids: CASSLSGGNQPQHF. The CDR3 DNA is TGCGCCAGCAGCTTGTCTGGGGGAAATCAGCCCCAGCATTTT. The rearrangement uses TRBV5-1 and TRBJ1-5; D may be TRBD1 (5 bases). Per germline, CDR1 SGHRS and CDR2 YFSETQ. V gave up 1 base and J gave up 4 bases, with 9 bases separating them. The CDR3 consists of 14 residues.